The clone carrying this TCR beta chain has a handful of counts. Its cognate antigen is unknown. Trimming shortened V by 5 bases and J by 6 bases, and 7 bases separated the two germline ends. There are 11 residues in the CDR3. The germline gives CDR1 MDHEN, CDR2 SYDVKM. The source of the sample is a study of early T cells in non-severe SARS-CoV-2 infection. Study results and limitations: Matching against VDJdb likely underestimated virus-specific expansions, favoring anti-spike CD8.

From the 5' RACE reads, TCRdb called clonotypes with MiXCR, one entry per CDR3 protein. The sample holds approximately 74,000 distinct CDR3 sequences, 14% seen once. The TCR was taken from an adult who was a healthcare worker with PCR-confirmed SARS-CoV-2 infection or an uninfected control (not recorded which). Input material: whole blood. The genes are TRBV28 and TRBJ1-2; no firm D call. The CDR3 nucleotides are TGTGCCAGCAGTACATATCATGGCTACACCTTC. Protein: CASSTYHGYTF.